The next 26 T cell receptor beta chains were all read from a single sample in a study of CD8 T cells in Susac syndrome. When the RNA was reverse transcribed, random hexamers were used with an input of roughly 0.45 to 1 ug. Using its own MiXCR run on the immunoSEQ multiplex PCR reads, TCRdb lists one record per CDR3 protein. There are some 110,000 distinct CDR3 sequences in the sample; approximately 93% occur only once, and approximately 0.31% lies in the top ten. Sequencing was done on a sample of CD8+ T cells from PBMCs. The source is a human donor with multiple sclerosis.

The chain carries TRBV3-1 and TRBJ2-2, with TRBD1 identical over 9 bases. Germline V lookup: CDR1 LGHDT, CDR2 YNNKEL (reference sequence). Trimming cost V 6 bases and J 6 bases; bases outside gene matches: 11. This CDR3 is built from 16 residues. As DNA, the CDR3 is TGTGCCAGCAGGAAAACAGGGGGCGCTTCCCCCGGGGAGCTGTTTTTT. Translating it yields CASRKTGGASPGELFF.

The chain carries TRBV25-1 and TRBJ1-2; maybe TRBD1 (5 bases). This CDR3 region has 14 residues. V lost 1 base and J lost 5, with 11 bases in between. CDR1 and CDR2 from the germline V gene are MGHDK and SYGVNS. The CDR3 DNA reads TGTGCCAGCAGTGAATTGGAGACAGATTATGGCTACACCTTC. Translation gives CASSELETDYGYTF.

The chain links TRBV30 to TRBJ2-7; no firm D call. Germline V gene data show CDR1 as GTSNPN and CDR2 as SVGIG (reference sequence). V was trimmed by 1 base and J by 1 base, leaving 5 bases between them. The CDR3 sequence is 12 residues long. This chain's CDR3 is CAWSDSSYEQYF. CDR3 DNA sequence: TGTGCCTGGAGTGACAGTTCCTACGAGCAGTACTTC.

This chain joins TRBV20-1 and TRBJ1-6; no reliable D call. Trimming removed 0 bases from V and 0 bases from J, with 9 bases in between. This CDR3 is 16 amino acids long. Germline assignment: CDR1 DFQATT and CDR2 SNEGSKA (reference sequence). The CDR3 protein is CSAREDGSSYNSPLHF. CDR3 sequence (DNA): TGCAGTGCTAGAGAGGACGGGAGCTCCTATAATTCACCCCTCCACTTT.

This sequence joins TRBV18 and TRBJ2-1; D unclear. CDR3 length: 18 amino acids. Germline values: CDR1 KGHSH, CDR2 LQKENI. The V and J ends lost 0 bases and 0 bases respectively, with 15 bases between them. Here the CDR3 reads CASSPPSNFDASYNEQFF. In DNA form, the CDR3 reads TGTGCCAGCTCACCACCTTCTAATTTCGACGCCTCCTACAATGAGCAGTTCTTC.

The chain recombines TRBV18 with TRBJ2-7, with D unclear. Trimming pared 0 bases from V and 2 bases from J, leaving 8 bases between. The germline V gene encodes CDR1 KGHSH and CDR2 LQKENI. This CDR3 is built from 14 residues. This CDR3 reads CASSPPDAAYEQYF. Written as DNA, the CDR3 is TGTGCCAGCTCACCACCGGACGCGGCCTACGAGCAGTACTTC.

The V call is TRBV5-6, the J call TRBJ2-1; possibly TRBD2 for D (5 bases). Trimming cost V 4 bases and J 6 bases, with 17 bases left between them. From germline, CDR1 is SGHDT and CDR2 YYEEEE. This CDR3 is 15 amino acids long. CDR3 amino acids: CASSLPGGPLNEQFF. The CDR3 coding sequence is TGTGCCAGCAGCCTCCCCGGAGGACCCCTCAATGAGCAGTTCTTC.

The rearrangement joins TRBV7-7 to TRBJ2-2, with 7 nucleotides matching TRBD1. Germline CDR1 and CDR2: SSHAT and FNYEAQ (reference sequence). The CDR3 spans 15 residues. V was pared by 5 bases and J by 5 bases, with 8 bases of the junction left unmatched. CDR3 protein: CASSPKGAVTGELFF. The CDR3 nucleotides are TGTGCCAGCAGCCCGAAGGGGGCGGTTACCGGGGAGCTGTTTTTT.

V gene TRBV4-1 combines with J gene TRBJ2-1; D might be TRBD2 (6 bases). The CDR3 covers 18 residues. V was clipped by 1 base and J by 5 bases, with 21 bases between them. Germline V gene lookup returns CDR1 MGHRA and CDR2 YSYEKL. The CDR3 nucleotides are TGCGCCAGCAGCCAAGCCCCCCTGGGGGGTCCCCCTGACAATGAGCAGTTCTTC. Its protein is CASSQAPLGGPPDNEQFF.

The J gene is TRBJ1-6, the V gene TRBV6-5; D gene unclear. Germline values: CDR1 MNHEY, CDR2 SVGAGI. This CDR3 has 16 amino acids. V was clipped by 0 bases and J by 14 bases, with 20 bases between them. In nucleotides, the CDR3 is TGTGCCAGCAGTTACTCGACGGGCACCCCAAACCTGGCCCTCCACTTT. Protein product: CASSYSTGTPNLALHF.

This clonotype appeared once. The chain has TRBV29-1 and TRBJ1-1; D unresolved. V gave up 3 bases and J gave up 5 bases, with 13 bases separating them. This CDR3 region has 13 residues. Germline V gene data show CDR1 as SQVTM and CDR2 as ANQGSEA. CDR3 bases: TGCAGCGTTGAGGGGAAATCGATGACTGAAGCTTTCTTT. It specifies CSVEGKSMTEAFF.

The J gene is TRBJ2-3, the V gene TRBV6-2 or TRBV6-3; D not resolved. The CDR3 spans 12 residues. V gave up 7 bases and J gave up 6 bases, with 11 bases separating them. Germline CDR1 MNHEY, CDR2 SVGEGT. CDR3 protein: CASNIGGDTQYF. As DNA, the CDR3 is TGTGCCAGCAACATAGGTGGGGATACGCAGTATTTT.

CDR3 sequence: CASSPDAGASDEQFF. The CDR3 DNA follows: TGTGCCAGCAGCCCCGACGCGGGGGCCTCGGATGAGCAGTTCTTC. This rearrangement joins TRBV12-3 or TRBV12-4 to TRBJ2-1; perhaps TRBD2 as D (7 bases). The CDR3 has 15 residues. Trimming removed 6 bases at V and 8 bases at J, with 20 bases between.

The J gene is TRBJ2-3, the V gene TRBV12-3 or TRBV12-4, with 11 positions matching TRBD2. The CDR3 length is 16 residues. V shed 1 base, J shed 5 bases, and the junction held 5 bases outside the gene matches. The CDR3 nucleotides read TGTGCCAGCAGTTTAGGGTCTAGCGGGAGGAGAGATACGCAGTATTTT. The encoded protein is CASSLGSSGRRDTQYF.

The chain is built from TRBV12-3 or TRBV12-4 and TRBJ2-6, with 7 bases aligning to TRBD1. This CDR3 spans 18 amino acids. Trimming took 1 base from V and 2 from J; bases not matched to a gene: 8. The CDR3 is CASSLVFSGQAGANVLTF. In DNA, the CDR3 is TGTGCCAGCAGTTTAGTTTTTTCCGGACAGGCTGGGGCCAACGTCCTGACTTTC.

This rearrangement joins TRBV6-1 to TRBJ2-5; 7 nucleotides agree with TRBD2. With 7 bases clipped from V and 2 bases from J, the junction kept 10 bases outside the gene matches. The germline CDR1 and CDR2 sequences are MNHNS and SASEGT. The CDR3 consists of 15 residues. CDR3 residues: CASTPPRGGQETQYF. The CDR3, as DNA: TGTGCCAGCACCCCTCCCCGCGGGGGTCAAGAGACCCAGTACTTC.

This chain connects TRBV6-6 to TRBJ2-1; D gene uncertain. The germline V and J ends were trimmed by 5 bases and 5 bases, with 10 bases remaining between them. Germline CDR1 and CDR2: MNHNY and SVGAGI (reference sequence). This CDR3 has 13 amino acids. The CDR3 nucleotides are TGTGCCAGCAGTGAGGACGGCCACAATGAGCAGTTCTTC. It encodes CASSEDGHNEQFF.

This rearrangement joins TRBV7-9 to TRBJ2-2; D might be TRBD2 (6 bases). Germline lookup yields CDR1 SEHNR and CDR2 FQNEAQ (reference sequence). This CDR3 has 17 amino acids. V lost 4 bases to trimming and J lost 4 bases, with 19 bases between them. CDR3 protein: CASSSFGRSRTTGELFF. The CDR3 nucleotides read TGTGCCAGCAGCTCGTTCGGGAGATCGAGGACCACCGGGGAGCTGTTTTTT.

In DNA form, the CDR3 reads TGTGCCAGCAGCTCACGGGGGCCCCAAGAGACCCAGTACTTC. This codes for CASSSRGPQETQYF. This chain joins TRBV13 and TRBJ2-5; the D gene could be TRBD1 or TRBD2 (6 bases each). Germline-derived CDR1 and CDR2 are PRHDT and FYEKMQ (reference sequence). The CDR3 sequence is 14 residues long. V was pared by 4 bases and J by 1 base, with 10 bases between.

The chain is built from TRBV5-1 and TRBJ2-1, with D uncertain. The ends were cut back, 5 bases at V and 1 base at J, with 7 bases in the middle. The CDR3 runs 13 residues. Germline values: CDR1 SGHRS, CDR2 YFSETQ. CDR3 loop: CASSRASYNEQFF. The CDR3 DNA sequence: TGCGCCAGCAGTCGTGCATCCTACAATGAGCAGTTCTTC.

V is TRBV7-8 and J is TRBJ1-6; 7 bases are shared with TRBD1. Germline V lookup: CDR1 SGHVS, CDR2 FQNEAQ. The CDR3 contains 16 residues. V trimming: 6 bases; J trimming: 0 bases; junction bases outside the gene matches: 5. CDR3 nucleotide sequence: TGTGCCAGCAGACTGGACAGGAGCTCCTATAATTCACCCCTCCACTTT. The encoded protein is CASRLDRSSYNSPLHF.

The V and J genes are TRBV29-1 and TRBJ1-1; D gene uncertain. V was trimmed by 3 bases and J by 1 base, leaving 9 bases between them. The CDR3 loop spans 13 amino acids. CDR1 is SQVTM and CDR2 is ANQGSEA in the germline V gene. CDR3 sequence reads: CSVDPTRNTEAFF. Written as DNA, the CDR3 is TGCAGCGTTGACCCAACCAGGAACACTGAAGCTTTCTTT. Using reference TRBV29-1 and TRBJ1-1 for the parts outside the CDR3, the full variable domain is SAVISQKPSRDICQRGTSLTIQCQVDSQVTMMFWYRQQPGQSLTLIATANQGSEATYESGFVIDKFPISRPNLTFSTLTVSNMSPEDSSIYLCSVDPTRNTEAFFGQGTRLTVV.

This sequence joins TRBV4-1 and TRBJ2-7; tentatively, D is TRBD1 (5 bases). V was cut by 4 bases and J by 4 bases, with 8 bases left in between. The CDR3 extends over 12 amino acids. Germline values: CDR1 MGHRA, CDR2 YSYEKL. This chain's CDR3 is CASSPTGYEQYF. DNA for the CDR3: TGCGCCAGCAGCCCAACAGGATACGAGCAGTACTTC.

The chain uses TRBV9 and TRBJ2-3; possible D gene TRBD1, 6 bases. The CDR3 totals 16 residues. The germline V gene encodes CDR1 SGDLS and CDR2 YYNGEE. Trimming cost V 4 bases and J 3 bases, with 18 bases left between them. CDR3 sequence reads: CASSPQQGVLTDTQYF. The CDR3 DNA is TGTGCCAGCAGCCCACAACAGGGTGTGTTGACAGATACGCAGTATTTT.

The rearrangement links TRBV3-1 to TRBJ2-1; no reliable D call. The V gene's germline CDR1 is LGHDT and CDR2 YNNKEL (reference sequence). V lost 4 bases, J lost 7 bases, and 11 bases lay in between. CDR3 length equals 13 residues. CDR3 in DNA: TGTGCCAGCAGCCCCGAAGGGAAGAATGAGCAGTTCTTC. It yields the protein CASSPEGKNEQFF.

The J gene is TRBJ2-3, the V gene TRBV25-1; D may be TRBD2 (5 bases). The germline V gene encodes CDR1 MGHDK and CDR2 SYGVNS. The V end was cut by 0 bases, the J end by 14 bases, with 12 bases between. The CDR3 has 12 amino acids. The CDR3 DNA follows: TGTGCCAGCAGTGAATATGGGAGCCGGGCGTATTTT. It codes for CASSEYGSRAYF. Supplemented by reference TRBV25-1 and TRBJ2-3, the full variable domain reads EADIYQTPRYLVIGTGKKITLECSQTMGHDKMYWYQQDPGMELHLIHYSYGVNSTEKGDLSSESTVSRIRTEHFPLTLESARPSHTSQYLCASSEYGSRAYFGPGTRLTVL.